Below, 9 T cell receptor beta chains from the same sample are listed, as sequenced in a study of identical twins. TCRdb independently ran MiXCR on the 5' RACE reads; one entry per CDR3 protein. The sample comprises about 250,000 distinct CDR3 sequences, 6% to 8% of which are singletons, and 5.4% rests with the top ten. The sample was also reused in another study, on yellow fever vaccine responses in identical twins.

Sequenced: CD8+ T cells sorted from blood. The receptors originated from a woman under 30 in good health.

This chain uses TRBV12-3 or TRBV12-4 with TRBJ2-1; weak D call: TRBD2 (6 bases). Trimming removed 3 bases at V and 8 bases at J, with 11 bases between. This CDR3 contains 13 residues. CDR3 sequence reads: CASSLALAYEQFF. As DNA, the CDR3 is TGTGCCAGCAGTTTGGCGCTAGCGTATGAGCAGTTCTTC.

The V and J genes are TRBV11-2 and TRBJ2-7, with 12 nucleotides matching TRBD1. V shed 5 bases, J shed 5 bases, and the junction held 16 bases outside the gene matches. The germline CDR1 and CDR2 sequences are SGHAT and FQNNGV. The CDR3 has 18 amino acids. The CDR3 reads CASSKDSRDRGLLHEQYF. The CDR3 region has the DNA TGTGCCAGCAGCAAGGATTCCCGGGACAGGGGGCTGCTCCACGAGCAGTACTTC. The full variable domain, in which reference TRBV11-2 and TRBJ2-7 provide the parts outside the CDR3, is EAGVAQSPRYKIIEKRQSVAFWCNPISGHATLYWYQQILGQGPKLLIQFQNNGVVDDSQLPKDRFSAERLKGVDSTLKIQPAKLEDSAVYLCASSKDSRDRGLLHEQYFGPGTRLTVT.

There are a few counts of this clonotype. The chain couples TRBV27 to TRBJ1-1; D gene uncertain. V lost 4 bases to trimming and J lost 8 bases, with 11 bases between them. The CDR3 spans 12 residues. Germline CDR1 is MNHEY and CDR2 is SMNVEV (reference sequence). The CDR3 DNA sequence: TGTGCCAGCAGTTCCGGTCCCAACGAAGCTTTCTTT. Protein: CASSSGPNEAFF.

The chain links TRBV4-2 to TRBJ2-6, with 7 nucleotides matching TRBD1. After removal of 0 bases from V and 5 bases from J, the junction contained 4 bases not matched to a gene. The CDR3 spans 16 residues. Germline CDR1 reads LGHNA; CDR2 reads YNFKEQ. DNA of the CDR3: TGTGCCAGCAGCCAAGATCGACAGGGCTGGGCCAACGTCCTGACTTTC. Its translation: CASSQDRQGWANVLTF.

This clonotype was detected only a few times. The V call is TRBV3-1, the J call TRBJ2-3; TRBD2 might be the D (6 bases). V dropped 0 bases and J dropped 2 bases, with 12 bases sitting between them. CDR3 length equals 16 residues. Germline V gene data show CDR1 as LGHDT and CDR2 as YNNKEL (reference sequence). CDR3: CASSQDTGSPTDTQYF. CDR3 in DNA: TGTGCCAGCAGCCAAGATACCGGGAGCCCCACAGATACGCAGTATTTT.

This clonotype occurred many times. J is TRBJ2-2 and V is TRBV12-3 or TRBV12-4; tentative D call: TRBD1 (6 bases). With 4 bases removed from V and 6 bases from J, the gap between germline ends came to 18 bases. This CDR3 has 16 residues. For the CDR3, the DNA is TGTGCCAGCAGTTCCCCGGACAGTAGGTCCCCCGGGGAGCTGTTTTTT. Translating gives CASSSPDSRSPGELFF.

The rearrangement uses TRBV2 and TRBJ1-1, with TRBD1 matching over 7 bases. The germline V gene has CDR1 SNHLY and CDR2 FYNNEI. The CDR3 is 15 amino acids. J gave up 5 bases and V 4 bases, and 10 bases lay outside the gene matches. The CDR3 bases are TGTGCCAGCAGTGCGTTCAGGGGGAGGGGAACTGAAGCTTTCTTT. Protein: CASSAFRGRGTEAFF.

This clonotype was seen a handful of times. The chain carries TRBV5-6 and TRBJ2-5; 8 bases agree with TRBD1. CDR1 SGHDT and CDR2 YYEEEE come from the germline V gene. This CDR3 is built from 14 residues. V was pared by 3 bases and J by 2 bases, with 3 bases of the junction left unmatched. CDR3 protein: CASSWTGIQETQYF. In nucleotides, the CDR3 is TGTGCCAGCAGCTGGACAGGGATTCAAGAGACCCAGTACTTC.

The sample holds many counts of this clonotype. The V and J genes are TRBV12-3 or TRBV12-4 and TRBJ1-6; possibly TRBD1 for D (5 bases). The CDR3 has 13 residues. V lost 6 bases and J lost 9, with 12 bases in between. The CDR3 bases are TGTGCCAGCAGACCGGGACCTCGTTCACCCCTCCACTTT. Translating gives CASRPGPRSPLHF.